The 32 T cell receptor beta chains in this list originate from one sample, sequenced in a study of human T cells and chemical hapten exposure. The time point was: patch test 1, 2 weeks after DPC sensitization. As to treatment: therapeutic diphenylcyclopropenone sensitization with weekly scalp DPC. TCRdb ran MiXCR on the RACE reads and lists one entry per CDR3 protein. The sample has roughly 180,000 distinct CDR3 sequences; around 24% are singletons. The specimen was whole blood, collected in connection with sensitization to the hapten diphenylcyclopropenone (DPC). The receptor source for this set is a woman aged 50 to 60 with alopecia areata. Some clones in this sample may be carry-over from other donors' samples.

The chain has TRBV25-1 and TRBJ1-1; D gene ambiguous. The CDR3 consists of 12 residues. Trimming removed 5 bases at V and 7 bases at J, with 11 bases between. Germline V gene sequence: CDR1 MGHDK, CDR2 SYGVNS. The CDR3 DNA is TGTGCCAGCAGTATTGCACGTGATGAAGCTTTCTTT. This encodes CASSIARDEAFF. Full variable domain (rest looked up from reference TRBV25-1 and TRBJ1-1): EADIYQTPRYLVIGTGKKITLECSQTMGHDKMYWYQQDPGMELHLIHYSYGVNSTEKGDLSSESTVSRIRTEHFPLTLESARPSHTSQYLCASSIARDEAFFGQGTRLTVV.

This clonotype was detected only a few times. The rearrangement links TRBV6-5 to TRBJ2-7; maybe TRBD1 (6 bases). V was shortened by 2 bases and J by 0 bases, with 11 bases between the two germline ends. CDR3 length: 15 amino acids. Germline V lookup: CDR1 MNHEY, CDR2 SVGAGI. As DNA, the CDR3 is TGTGCCAGCAGTTACCACCGACAGGCCTCCTACGAGCAGTACTTC. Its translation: CASSYHRQASYEQYF.

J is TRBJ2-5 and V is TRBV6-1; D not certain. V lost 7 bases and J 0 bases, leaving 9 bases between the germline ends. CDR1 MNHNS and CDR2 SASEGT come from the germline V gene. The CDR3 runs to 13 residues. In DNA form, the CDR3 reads TGTGCCAGCAATGCTGGGTACCAAGAGACCCAGTACTTC. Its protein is CASNAGYQETQYF.

Here the CDR3 DNA reads TGCAGCGTTGAGCCGGACGGCGGCGGATACGAGCAGTACTTC. It specifies CSVEPDGGGYEQYF. The genes are TRBV29-1 and TRBJ2-7; D is unclear. V was shortened by 3 bases and J by 4 bases, with 16 bases between the two germline ends. This CDR3 spans 14 amino acids. Germline CDR1 and CDR2: SQVTM and ANQGSEA.

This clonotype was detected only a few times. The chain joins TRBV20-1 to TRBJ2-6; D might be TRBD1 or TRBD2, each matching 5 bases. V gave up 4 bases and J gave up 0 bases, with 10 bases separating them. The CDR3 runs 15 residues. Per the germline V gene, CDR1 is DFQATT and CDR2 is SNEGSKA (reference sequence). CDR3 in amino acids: CSATGPSSGANVLTF. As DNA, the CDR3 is TGCAGTGCTACGGGACCAAGCTCTGGGGCCAACGTCCTGACTTTC.

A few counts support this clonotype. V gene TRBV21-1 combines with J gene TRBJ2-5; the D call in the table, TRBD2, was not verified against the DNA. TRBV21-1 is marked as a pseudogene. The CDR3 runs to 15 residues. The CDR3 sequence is CASSHGRGNQETQYF. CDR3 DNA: TGTGCCAGCAGCCACGGGAGGGGGAACCAAGAGACCCAGTACTTC.

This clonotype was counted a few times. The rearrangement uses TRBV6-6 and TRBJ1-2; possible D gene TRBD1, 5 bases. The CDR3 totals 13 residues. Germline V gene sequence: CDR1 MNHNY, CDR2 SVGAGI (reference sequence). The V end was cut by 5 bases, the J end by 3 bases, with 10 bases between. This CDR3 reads CASSPGPDYGYTF. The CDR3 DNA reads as TGTGCCAGCAGTCCGGGACCGGACTATGGCTACACCTTC.

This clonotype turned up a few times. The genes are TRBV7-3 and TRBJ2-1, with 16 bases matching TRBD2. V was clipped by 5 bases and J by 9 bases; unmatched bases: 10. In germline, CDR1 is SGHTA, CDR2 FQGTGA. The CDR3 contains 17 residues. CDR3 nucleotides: TGTGCCAGCAGCCCCCGTGGGACTAGCGGGAGGGCGGCTGAGCAGTTCTTC. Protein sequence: CASSPRGTSGRAAEQFF.

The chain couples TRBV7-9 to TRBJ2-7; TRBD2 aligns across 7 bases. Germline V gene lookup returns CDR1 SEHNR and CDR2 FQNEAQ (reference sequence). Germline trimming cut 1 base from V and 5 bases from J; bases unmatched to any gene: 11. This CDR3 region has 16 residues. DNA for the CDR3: TGTGCCAGCAGCTTAGTGGAAGGCGGGAGAGTGGACGAGCAGTACTTC. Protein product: CASSLVEGGRVDEQYF.

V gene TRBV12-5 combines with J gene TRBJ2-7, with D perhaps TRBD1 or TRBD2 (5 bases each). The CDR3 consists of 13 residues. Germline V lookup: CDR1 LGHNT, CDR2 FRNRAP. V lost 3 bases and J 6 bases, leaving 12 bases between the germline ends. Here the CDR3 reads CASGFGTPPEQYF. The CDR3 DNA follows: TGTGCTAGTGGTTTCGGGACCCCCCCCGAGCAGTACTTC.

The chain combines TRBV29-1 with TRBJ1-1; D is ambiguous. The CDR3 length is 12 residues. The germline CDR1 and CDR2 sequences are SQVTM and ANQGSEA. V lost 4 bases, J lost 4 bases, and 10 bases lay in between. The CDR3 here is CSVGHWGTEAFF. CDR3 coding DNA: TGCAGCGTTGGCCACTGGGGCACTGAAGCTTTCTTT.

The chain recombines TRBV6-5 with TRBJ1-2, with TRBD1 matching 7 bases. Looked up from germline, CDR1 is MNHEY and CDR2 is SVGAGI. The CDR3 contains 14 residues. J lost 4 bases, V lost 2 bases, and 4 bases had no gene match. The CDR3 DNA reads TGTGCCAGCAGTTACGCCCGACAGGGCTATGGCTACACCTTC. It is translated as CASSYARQGYGYTF.

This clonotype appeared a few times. The CDR3 reads CASSFGERYEQYF. The CDR3 DNA reads as TGTGCCAGCAGTTTCGGGGAGCGCTACGAGCAGTACTTC. V usage is TRBV12-3 or TRBV12-4 and J usage is TRBJ2-7; D perhaps matches TRBD2 (5 bases). The V and J ends lost 3 bases and 3 bases respectively, with 9 bases between them. The CDR3 covers 13 residues.

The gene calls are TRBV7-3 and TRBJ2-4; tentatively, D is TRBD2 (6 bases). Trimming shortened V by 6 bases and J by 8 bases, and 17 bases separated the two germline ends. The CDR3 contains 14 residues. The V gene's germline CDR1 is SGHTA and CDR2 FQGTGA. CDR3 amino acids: CASSLDPGSDIQYF. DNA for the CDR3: TGTGCCAGCAGTCTAGACCCCGGGAGTGACATTCAGTACTTC.

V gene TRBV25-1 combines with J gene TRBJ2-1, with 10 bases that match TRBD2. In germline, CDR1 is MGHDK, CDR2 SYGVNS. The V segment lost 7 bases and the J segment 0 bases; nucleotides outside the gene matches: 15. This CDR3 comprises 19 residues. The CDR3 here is CASMAPEASGRFSYNEQFF. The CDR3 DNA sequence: TGTGCCAGCATGGCCCCGGAGGCTAGCGGGAGATTCTCCTACAATGAGCAGTTCTTC.

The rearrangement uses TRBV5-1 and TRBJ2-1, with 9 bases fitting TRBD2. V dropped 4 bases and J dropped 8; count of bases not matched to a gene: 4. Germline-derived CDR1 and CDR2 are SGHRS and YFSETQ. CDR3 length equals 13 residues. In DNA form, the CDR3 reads TGCGCCAGCAGCCCTCGACTAGCGGATGAGCAGTTCTTC. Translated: CASSPRLADEQFF.

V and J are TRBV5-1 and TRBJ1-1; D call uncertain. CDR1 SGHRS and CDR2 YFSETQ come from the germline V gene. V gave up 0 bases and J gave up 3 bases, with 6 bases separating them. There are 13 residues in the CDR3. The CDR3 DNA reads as TGCGCCAGCAGCTTGGCCTCAGACACTGAAGCTTTCTTT. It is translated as CASSLASDTEAFF.

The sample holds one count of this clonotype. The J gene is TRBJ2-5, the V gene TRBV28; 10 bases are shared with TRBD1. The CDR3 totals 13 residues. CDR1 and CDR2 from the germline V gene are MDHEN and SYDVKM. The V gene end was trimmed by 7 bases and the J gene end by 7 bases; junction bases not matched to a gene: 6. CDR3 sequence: CASIRTGGGTQYF. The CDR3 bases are TGTGCCAGCATCCGGACAGGGGGGGGGACCCAGTACTTC.

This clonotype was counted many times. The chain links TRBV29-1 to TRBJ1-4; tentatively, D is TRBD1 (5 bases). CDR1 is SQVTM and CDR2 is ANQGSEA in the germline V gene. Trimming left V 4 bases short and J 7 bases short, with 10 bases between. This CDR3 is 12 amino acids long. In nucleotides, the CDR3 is TGCAGCGTTGCGGCAGGGTTTGAAAAACTGTTTTTT. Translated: CSVAAGFEKLFF. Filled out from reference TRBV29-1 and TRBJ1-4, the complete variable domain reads SAVISQKPSRDICQRGTSLTIQCQVDSQVTMMFWYRQQPGQSLTLIATANQGSEATYESGFVIDKFPISRPNLTFSTLTVSNMSPEDSSIYLCSVAAGFEKLFFGSGTQLSVL.

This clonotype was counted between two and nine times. CDR3 protein: CASSLTSGSTHEQYF. CDR3 DNA sequence: TGCGCCAGCAGCTTGACTAGCGGGAGTACCCACGAGCAGTACTTC. The chain couples TRBV5-1 to TRBJ2-7; 11 bases line up with TRBD2. J was trimmed by 5 bases and V by 1 base; bases with no gene match: 5. The CDR3 runs 15 residues. The germline gives CDR1 SGHRS, CDR2 YFSETQ.

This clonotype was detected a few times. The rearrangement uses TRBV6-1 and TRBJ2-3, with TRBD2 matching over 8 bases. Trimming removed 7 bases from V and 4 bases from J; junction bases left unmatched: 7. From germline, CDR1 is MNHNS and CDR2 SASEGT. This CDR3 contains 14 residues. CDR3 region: CASTRTSTADTQYF. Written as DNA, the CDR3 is TGTGCCAGCACCAGGACTAGCACTGCAGATACGCAGTATTTT.

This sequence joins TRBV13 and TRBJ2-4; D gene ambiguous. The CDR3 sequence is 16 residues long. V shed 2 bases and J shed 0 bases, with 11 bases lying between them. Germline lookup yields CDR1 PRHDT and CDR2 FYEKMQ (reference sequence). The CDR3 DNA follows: TGTGCCAGCAGCTTATTAATCATACTAGCCAAAAACATTCAGTACTTC. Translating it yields CASSLLIILAKNIQYF.

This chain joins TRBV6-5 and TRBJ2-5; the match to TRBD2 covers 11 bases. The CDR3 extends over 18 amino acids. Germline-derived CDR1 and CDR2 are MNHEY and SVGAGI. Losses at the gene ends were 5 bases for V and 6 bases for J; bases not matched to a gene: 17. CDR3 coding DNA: TGTGCCAGCAGTGAAACGCCCCTGACTAGCGGGATAGGCAAGACCCAGTACTTC. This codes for CASSETPLTSGIGKTQYF.

The CDR3 sequence: CSARWAVGSYEQYF. The DNA of the CDR3 is TGCAGTGCTAGATGGGCAGTCGGATCCTACGAGCAGTACTTC. This sequence joins TRBV20-1 and TRBJ2-7; the D is unclear. CDR3 length: 14 residues. Germline V gives CDR1 DFQATT, CDR2 SNEGSKA (reference sequence). V was shortened by 2 bases and J by 1 base, with 12 bases between the two germline ends.

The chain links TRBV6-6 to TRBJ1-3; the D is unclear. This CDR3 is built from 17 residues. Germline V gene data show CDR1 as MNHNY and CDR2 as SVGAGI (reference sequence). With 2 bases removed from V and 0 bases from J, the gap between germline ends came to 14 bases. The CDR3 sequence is CASSYQSYGHSGNTIYF. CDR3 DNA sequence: TGTGCCAGCAGTTACCAGTCTTACGGGCACTCTGGAAACACCATATATTTT.

CDR3 sequence: CSAWTSGRIGVNEQFF. The CDR3 DNA follows: TGCAGTGCTTGGACTAGCGGGAGAATAGGGGTCAATGAGCAGTTCTTC. The chain carries TRBV20-1 and TRBJ2-1; 13 bases are shared with TRBD2. CDR3 length: 16 amino acids. The V gene end was trimmed by 5 bases and the J gene end by 6 bases; junction bases not matched to a gene: 10. In germline, CDR1 is DFQATT, CDR2 SNEGSKA (reference sequence).

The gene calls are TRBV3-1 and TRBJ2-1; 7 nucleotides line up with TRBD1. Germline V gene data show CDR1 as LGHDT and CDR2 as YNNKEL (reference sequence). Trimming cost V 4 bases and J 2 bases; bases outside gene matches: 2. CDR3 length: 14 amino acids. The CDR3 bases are TGTGCCAGCAGCCGGACAGGCGCCTACAATGAGCAGTTCTTC. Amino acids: CASSRTGAYNEQFF.

This CDR3 is CASSLARAPYGYTF. For the CDR3, the DNA is TGTGCCAGCAGCTTAGCGAGGGCACCCTATGGCTACACCTTC. This chain joins TRBV7-8 and TRBJ1-2, with D unclear. The V gene lost 0 bases and the J gene lost 4 bases, with 9 bases spanning the gap. Germline CDR1 is SGHVS and CDR2 is FQNEAQ. The CDR3 is 14 amino acids.

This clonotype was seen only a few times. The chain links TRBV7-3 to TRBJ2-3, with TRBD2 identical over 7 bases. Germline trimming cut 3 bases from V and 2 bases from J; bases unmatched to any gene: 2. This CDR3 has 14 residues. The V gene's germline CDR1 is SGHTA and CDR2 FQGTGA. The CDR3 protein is CASSLAGATDTQYF. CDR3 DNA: TGTGCCAGCAGCTTGGCGGGAGCCACAGATACGCAGTATTTT.

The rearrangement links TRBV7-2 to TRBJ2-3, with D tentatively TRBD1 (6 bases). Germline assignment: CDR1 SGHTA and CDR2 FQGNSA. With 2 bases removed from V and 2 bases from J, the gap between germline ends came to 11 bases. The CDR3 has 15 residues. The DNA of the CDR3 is TGTGCCAGCAGCTTATATGGGGGCCACACAGATACGCAGTATTTT. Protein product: CASSLYGGHTDTQYF.

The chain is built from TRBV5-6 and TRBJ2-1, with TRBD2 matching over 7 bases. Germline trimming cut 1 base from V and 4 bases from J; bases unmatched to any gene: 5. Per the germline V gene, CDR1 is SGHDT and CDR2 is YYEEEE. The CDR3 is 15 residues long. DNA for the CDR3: TGTGCCAGCAGCTTGAAGGGACTATATTACAATGAGCAGTTCTTC. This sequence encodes CASSLKGLYYNEQFF. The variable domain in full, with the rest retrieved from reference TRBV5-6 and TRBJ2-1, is DAGVTQSPTHLIKTRGQQVTLRCSPKSGHDTVSWYQQALGQGPQFIFQYYEEEERQRGNFPDRFSGHQFPNYSSELNVNALLLGDSALYLCASSLKGLYYNEQFFGPGTRLTVL.

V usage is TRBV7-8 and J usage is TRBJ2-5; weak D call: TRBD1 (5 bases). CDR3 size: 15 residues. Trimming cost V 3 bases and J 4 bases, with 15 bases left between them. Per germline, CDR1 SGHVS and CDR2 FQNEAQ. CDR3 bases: TGTGCCAGCAGCTTCAGGCAGGGCCTCGGAGAGACCCAGTACTTC. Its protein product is CASSFRQGLGETQYF.